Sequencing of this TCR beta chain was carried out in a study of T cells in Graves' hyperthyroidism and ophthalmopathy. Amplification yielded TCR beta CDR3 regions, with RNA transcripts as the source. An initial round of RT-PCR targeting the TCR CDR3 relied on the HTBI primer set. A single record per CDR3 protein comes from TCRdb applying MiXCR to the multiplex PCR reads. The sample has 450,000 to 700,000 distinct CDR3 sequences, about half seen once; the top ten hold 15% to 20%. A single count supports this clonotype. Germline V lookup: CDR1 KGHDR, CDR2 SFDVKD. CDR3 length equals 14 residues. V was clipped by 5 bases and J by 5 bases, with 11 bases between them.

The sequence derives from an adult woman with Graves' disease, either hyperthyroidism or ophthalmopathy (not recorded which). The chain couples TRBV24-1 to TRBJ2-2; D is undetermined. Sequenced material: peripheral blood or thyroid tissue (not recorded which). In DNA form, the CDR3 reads TGTGCCACCAGTGCCTCGGCAGCGACCGGGGAGCTGTTTTTT. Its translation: CATSASAATGELFF.